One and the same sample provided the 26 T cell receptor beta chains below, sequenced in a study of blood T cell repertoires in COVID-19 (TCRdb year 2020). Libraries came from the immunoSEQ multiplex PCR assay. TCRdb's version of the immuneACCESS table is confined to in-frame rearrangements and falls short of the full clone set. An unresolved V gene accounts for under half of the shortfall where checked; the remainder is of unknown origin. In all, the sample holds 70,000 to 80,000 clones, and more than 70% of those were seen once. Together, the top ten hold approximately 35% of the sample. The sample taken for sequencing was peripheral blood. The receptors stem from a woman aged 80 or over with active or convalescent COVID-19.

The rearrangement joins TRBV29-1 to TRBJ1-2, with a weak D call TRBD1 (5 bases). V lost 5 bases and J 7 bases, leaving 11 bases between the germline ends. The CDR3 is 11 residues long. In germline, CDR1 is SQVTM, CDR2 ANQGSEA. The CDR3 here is CSVSGFGGYTF. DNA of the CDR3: TGCAGCGTTTCAGGGTTCGGTGGCTACACCTTC.

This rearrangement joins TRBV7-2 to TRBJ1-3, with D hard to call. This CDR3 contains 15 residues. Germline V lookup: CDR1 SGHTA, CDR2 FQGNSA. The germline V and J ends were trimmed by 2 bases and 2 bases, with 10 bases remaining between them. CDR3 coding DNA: TGTGCCAGCAGCTTATCTCACGGGGCTGGAAACACCATATATTTT. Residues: CASSLSHGAGNTIYF.

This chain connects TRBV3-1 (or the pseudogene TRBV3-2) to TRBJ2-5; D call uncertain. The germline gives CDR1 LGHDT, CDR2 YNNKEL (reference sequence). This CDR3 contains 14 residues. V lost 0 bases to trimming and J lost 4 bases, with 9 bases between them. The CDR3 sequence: CASSQEDIGETQYF. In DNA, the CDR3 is TGTGCCAGCAGCCAAGAAGATATCGGAGAGACCCAGTACTTC.

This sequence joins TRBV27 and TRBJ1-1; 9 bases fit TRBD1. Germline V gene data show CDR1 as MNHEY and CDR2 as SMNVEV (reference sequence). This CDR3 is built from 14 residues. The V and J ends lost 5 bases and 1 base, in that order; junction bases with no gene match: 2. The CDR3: CASSTGQGNTEAFF. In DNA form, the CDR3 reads TGTGCCAGCAGTACGGGACAGGGGAACACTGAAGCTTTCTTT.

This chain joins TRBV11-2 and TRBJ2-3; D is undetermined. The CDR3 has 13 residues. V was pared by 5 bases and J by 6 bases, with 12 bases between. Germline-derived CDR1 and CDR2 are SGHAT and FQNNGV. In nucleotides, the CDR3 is TGTGCCAGCAGCCCCAATCCGCAGGATACGCAGTATTTT. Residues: CASSPNPQDTQYF.

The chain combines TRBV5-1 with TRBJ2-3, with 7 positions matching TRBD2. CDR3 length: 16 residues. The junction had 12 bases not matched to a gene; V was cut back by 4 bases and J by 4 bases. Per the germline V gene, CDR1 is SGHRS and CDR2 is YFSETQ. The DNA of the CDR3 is TGCGCCAGCAGCAACGGGGACCTTGGGGGGGCAGATACGCAGTATTTT. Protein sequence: CASSNGDLGGADTQYF.

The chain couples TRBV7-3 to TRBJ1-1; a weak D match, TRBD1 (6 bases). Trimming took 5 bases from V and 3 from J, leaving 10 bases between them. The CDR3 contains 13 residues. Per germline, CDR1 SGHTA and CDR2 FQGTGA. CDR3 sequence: CASSLGQYTEAFF. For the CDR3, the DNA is TGTGCCAGCAGCCTAGGACAGTACACTGAAGCTTTCTTT.

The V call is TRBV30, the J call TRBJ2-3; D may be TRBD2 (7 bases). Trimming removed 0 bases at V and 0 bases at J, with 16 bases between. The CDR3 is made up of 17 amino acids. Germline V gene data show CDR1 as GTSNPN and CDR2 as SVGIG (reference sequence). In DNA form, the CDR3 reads TGTGCCTGGAGTGTGAGGGGGGGAATTACTAGCACAGATACGCAGTATTTT. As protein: CAWSVRGGITSTDTQYF.

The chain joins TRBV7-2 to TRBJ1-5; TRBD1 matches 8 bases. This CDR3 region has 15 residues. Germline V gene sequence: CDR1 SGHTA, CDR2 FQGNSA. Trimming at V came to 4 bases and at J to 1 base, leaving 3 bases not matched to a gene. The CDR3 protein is CASSSQGASNQPQHF. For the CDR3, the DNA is TGTGCCAGCAGCTCCCAGGGGGCCAGCAATCAGCCCCAGCATTTT.

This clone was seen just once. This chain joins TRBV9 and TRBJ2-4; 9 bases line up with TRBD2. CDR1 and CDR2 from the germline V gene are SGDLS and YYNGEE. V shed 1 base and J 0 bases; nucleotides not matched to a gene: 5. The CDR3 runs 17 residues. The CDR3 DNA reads TGTGCCAGCAGCGTAACTCCTAGCGGGGTAGCCAAAAACATTCAGTACTTC. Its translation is CASSVTPSGVAKNIQYF.

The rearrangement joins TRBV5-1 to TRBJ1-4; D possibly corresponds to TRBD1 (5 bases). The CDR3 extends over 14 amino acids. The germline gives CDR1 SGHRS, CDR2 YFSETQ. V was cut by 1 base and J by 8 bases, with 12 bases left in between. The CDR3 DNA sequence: TGCGCCAGCAGCTTGAGGACAAACCAAGAAAAACTGTTTTTT. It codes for CASSLRTNQEKLFF. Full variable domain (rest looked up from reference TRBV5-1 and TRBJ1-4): KAGVTQTPRYLIKTRGQQVTLSCSPISGHRSVSWYQQTPGQGLQFLFEYFSETQRNKGNFPGRFSGRQFSNSRSEMNVSTLELGDSALYLCASSLRTNQEKLFFGSGTQLSVL.

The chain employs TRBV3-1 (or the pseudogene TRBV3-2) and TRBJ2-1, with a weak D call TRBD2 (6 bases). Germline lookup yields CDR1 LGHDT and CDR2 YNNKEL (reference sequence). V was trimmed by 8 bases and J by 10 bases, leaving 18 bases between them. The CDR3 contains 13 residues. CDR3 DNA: TGTGCCAGCCGGGACTTAGACTTTCACGAGCAGTTCTTC. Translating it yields CASRDLDFHEQFF.

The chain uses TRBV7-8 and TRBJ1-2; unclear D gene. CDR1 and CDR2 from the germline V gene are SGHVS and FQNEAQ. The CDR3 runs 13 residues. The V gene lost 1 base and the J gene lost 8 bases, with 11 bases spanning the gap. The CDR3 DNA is TGTGCCAGCAGCTTAGTCGCGGGAGTGGGCTACACCTTC. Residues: CASSLVAGVGYTF.

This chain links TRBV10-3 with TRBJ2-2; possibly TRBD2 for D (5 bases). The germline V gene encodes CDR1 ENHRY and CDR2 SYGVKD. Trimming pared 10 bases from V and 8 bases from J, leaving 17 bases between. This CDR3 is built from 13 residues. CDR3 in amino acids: CATSGTPAGELFF. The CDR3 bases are TGTGCCACGAGCGGAACCCCGGCGGGGGAGCTGTTTTTT.

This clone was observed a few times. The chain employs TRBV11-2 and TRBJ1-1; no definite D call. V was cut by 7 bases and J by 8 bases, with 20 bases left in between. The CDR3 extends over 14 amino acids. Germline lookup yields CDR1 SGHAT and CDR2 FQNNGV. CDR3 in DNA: TGTGCCAGCACTCGAACTGGAGGTCCCCCCGAAGCTTTCTTT. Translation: CASTRTGGPPEAFF.

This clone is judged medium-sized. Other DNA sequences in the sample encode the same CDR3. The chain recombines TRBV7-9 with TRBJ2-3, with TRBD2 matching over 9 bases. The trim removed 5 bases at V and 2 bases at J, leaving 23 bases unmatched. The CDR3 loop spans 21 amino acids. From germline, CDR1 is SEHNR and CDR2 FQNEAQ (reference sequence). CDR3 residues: CASSNTGAGGTPPVHTDTQYF. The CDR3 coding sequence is TGTGCCAGCAGCAACACAGGGGCGGGGGGGACTCCCCCCGTGCACACAGATACGCAGTATTTT.

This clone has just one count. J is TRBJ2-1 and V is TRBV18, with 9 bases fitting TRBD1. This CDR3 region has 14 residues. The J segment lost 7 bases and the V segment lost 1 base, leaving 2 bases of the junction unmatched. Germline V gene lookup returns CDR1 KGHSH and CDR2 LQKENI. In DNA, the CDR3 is TGTGCCAGCTCACCACGACAGGGGGAGAATGAGCAGTTCTTC. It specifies CASSPRQGENEQFF.

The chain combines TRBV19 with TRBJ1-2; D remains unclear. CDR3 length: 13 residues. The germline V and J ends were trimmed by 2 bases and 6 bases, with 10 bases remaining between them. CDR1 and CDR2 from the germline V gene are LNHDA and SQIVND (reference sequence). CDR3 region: CASSITRGDGYTF. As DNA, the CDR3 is TGTGCCAGTAGTATAACCCGAGGCGATGGCTACACCTTC.

The CDR3 nucleotides are TGTGCCAGCAGTTTACTGGTTAGAGGAGCTTCTAGCACAGATACGCAGTATTTT. The encoded protein is CASSLLVRGASSTDTQYF. The chain recombines TRBV28 with TRBJ2-3; no firm D call. V lost 2 bases and J 0 bases, leaving 18 bases between the germline ends. The CDR3 is 18 residues long. Germline CDR1 and CDR2: MDHEN and SYDVKM.

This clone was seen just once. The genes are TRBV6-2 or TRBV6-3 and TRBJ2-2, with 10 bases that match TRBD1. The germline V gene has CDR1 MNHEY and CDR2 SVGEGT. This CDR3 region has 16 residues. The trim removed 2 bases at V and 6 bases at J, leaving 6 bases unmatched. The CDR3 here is CASSYPRGQGSGELFF. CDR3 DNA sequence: TGTGCCAGCAGTTACCCGAGGGGACAGGGGTCCGGGGAGCTGTTTTTT.

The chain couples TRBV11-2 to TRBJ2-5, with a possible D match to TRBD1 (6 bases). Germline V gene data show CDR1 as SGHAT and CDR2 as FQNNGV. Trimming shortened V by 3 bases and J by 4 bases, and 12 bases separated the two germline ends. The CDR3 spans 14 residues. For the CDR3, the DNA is TGTGCCAGCAGCTTCTACAGGGATGGAGAGACCCAGTACTTC. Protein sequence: CASSFYRDGETQYF.

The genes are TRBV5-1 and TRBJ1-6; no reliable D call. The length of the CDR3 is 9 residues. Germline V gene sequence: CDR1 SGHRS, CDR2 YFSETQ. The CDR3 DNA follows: TGCCGACTAAGCATCCCCCTCCACTTT. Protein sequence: CRLSIPLHF.

The CDR3 region has the DNA TGTGCCAGTAGATGGGGGCGCTATAGCAATCAGCCCCAGCATTTT. Its translation: CASRWGRYSNQPQHF. V and J are TRBV19 and TRBJ1-5; tentative D call: TRBD1 (6 bases). Germline CDR1 is LNHDA and CDR2 is SQIVND (reference sequence). Trimming took off 6 bases at V and 0 bases at J, with 12 bases between the two ends. This CDR3 is 15 amino acids long.

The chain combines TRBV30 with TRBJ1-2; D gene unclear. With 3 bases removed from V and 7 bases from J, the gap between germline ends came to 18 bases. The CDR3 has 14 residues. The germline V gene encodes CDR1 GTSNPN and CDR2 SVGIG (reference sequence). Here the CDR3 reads CAWSGIEYRTGYTF. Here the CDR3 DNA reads TGTGCCTGGAGCGGGATCGAGTACCGGACTGGCTACACCTTC.

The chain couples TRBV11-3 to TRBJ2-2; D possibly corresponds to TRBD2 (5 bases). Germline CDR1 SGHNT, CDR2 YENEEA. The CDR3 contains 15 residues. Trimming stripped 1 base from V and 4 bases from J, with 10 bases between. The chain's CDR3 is CASSLGFAGTGELFF. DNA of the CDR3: TGTGCCAGCAGCTTAGGGTTTGCGGGCACCGGGGAGCTGTTTTTT.

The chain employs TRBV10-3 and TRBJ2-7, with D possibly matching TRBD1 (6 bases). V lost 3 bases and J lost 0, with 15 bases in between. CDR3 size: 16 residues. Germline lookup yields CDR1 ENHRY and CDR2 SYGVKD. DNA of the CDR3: TGTGCCATCAGTGACTTACAGGGCCGGACCTCCTACGAGCAGTACTTC. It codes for CAISDLQGRTSYEQYF.